The 24 T cell receptor beta chains given below trace back to one sample, sequenced in a study of OX40 agonist ivuxolimab in advanced cancers. Generated by immunoSEQ multiplex PCR, the TCRdb table keeps only in-frame clones and is missing some. This sample has some 81,000 clones, with 65% to 90% found just once. The specimen comprised CD4+ or CD8+ T cells sorted from blood, sampled in a trial of the OX40 agonist ivuxolimab. These receptors came from an adult with an advanced solid tumor such as melanoma, head and neck, liver or kidney cancer.

The rearrangement joins TRBV27 to TRBJ1-1; 7 nucleotides align to TRBD1. CDR3 length: 17 amino acids. Germline V CDR1 and CDR2: MNHEY, SMNVEV (reference sequence). The V and J ends lost 2 bases and 1 base, in that order; junction bases with no gene match: 10. The CDR3: CASSLQGVGGKNTEAFF. The DNA for the CDR3 is TGTGCCAGCAGTTTACAGGGGGTTGGGGGCAAGAACACTGAAGCTTTCTTT.

This clone appeared a few times. The chain is built from TRBV4-1 and TRBJ2-7; 7 nucleotides line up with TRBD1. CDR3 length equals 13 residues. The ends lost 1 base at V and 4 bases at J; junction bases unmatched: 1. In germline, CDR1 is MGHRA, CDR2 YSYEKL. The CDR3 DNA reads TGCGCCAGCAGCCAAGTGGGACAGTACGAGCAGTACTTC. Its translation is CASSQVGQYEQYF.

CDR3 sequence (DNA): TGTGCCAGCAGCCCCGGGACAGGGGTTACAGATACGCAGTATTTT. Protein sequence: CASSPGTGVTDTQYF. This chain links TRBV28 with TRBJ2-3; the match to TRBD1 covers 10 bases. Germline trimming cut 6 bases from V and 3 bases from J; bases unmatched to any gene: 6. The CDR3 is 15 amino acids. The germline CDR1 and CDR2 sequences are MDHEN and SYDVKM.

The chain couples TRBV6-1 to TRBJ1-2, with 7 bases that match TRBD1. V gave up 2 bases and J gave up 0 bases; unmatched junction bases: 6. CDR3 size: 16 residues. Looked up from germline, CDR1 is MNHNS and CDR2 is SASEGT. The CDR3 DNA reads as TGTGCCAGCAGTGAAAAGTTGAGGGGGCCTAACTATGGCTACACCTTC. Translated, it gives CASSEKLRGPNYGYTF.

The rearrangement links TRBV18 to TRBJ2-7; 8 bases agree with TRBD2. Germline lookup yields CDR1 KGHSH and CDR2 LQKENI. Trimming cost V 3 bases and J 7 bases; bases outside gene matches: 20. The CDR3 covers 18 residues. CDR3 DNA: TGTGCCAGCTCACCTTCCATCGGGGGGGCTGGGAGATTGGGGGAGCAGTACTTC. Amino acid sequence: CASSPSIGGAGRLGEQYF.

The V and J genes are TRBV10-3 and TRBJ2-6; TRBD1 aligns across 8 bases. V lost 3 bases to trimming and J lost 0 bases; unmatched junction nucleotides: 4. Germline V gene data show CDR1 as ENHRY and CDR2 as SYGVKD. CDR3 length equals 17 residues. This CDR3 is CAISEARGPSGANVLTF. CDR3 nucleotide sequence: TGTGCCATCAGTGAAGCCAGGGGGCCCTCTGGGGCCAACGTCCTGACTTTC.

The CDR3 protein is CASSSTRQGPEKLFF. Written as DNA, the CDR3 is TGTGCCAGCAGTTCCACACGACAGGGCCCTGAAAAACTGTTTTTT. This sequence joins TRBV28 and TRBJ1-4; 7 positions match TRBD1. Germline CDR1 and CDR2: MDHEN and SYDVKM. This CDR3 has 15 amino acids. Trimming cost V 4 bases and J 7 bases; bases outside gene matches: 9. The complete variable domain, with remaining parts taken from reference TRBV28 and TRBJ1-4, reads DVKVTQSSRYLVKRTGEKVFLECVQDMDHENMFWYRQDPGLGLRLIYFSYDVKMKEKGDIPEGYSVSREKKERFSLILESASTNQTSMYLCASSSTRQGPEKLFFGSGTQLSVL.

The chain recombines TRBV15 with TRBJ1-5, with a tentative D call TRBD1 (5 bases). Germline V gene sequence: CDR1 LNHNV, CDR2 YYDKDF (reference sequence). The V gene lost 0 bases and the J gene lost 0 bases, with 15 bases spanning the gap. This CDR3 has 18 residues. CDR3: CATSRDRLGTDSNQPQHF. In DNA form, the CDR3 reads TGTGCCACCAGCAGAGATCGGTTAGGGACTGATAGCAATCAGCCCCAGCATTTT.

This sequence joins TRBV7-2 and TRBJ2-7; possibly TRBD1 or TRBD2 for D (7 bases each). This CDR3 has 15 amino acids. The V end lost 7 bases, the J end lost 0 bases, and 16 bases lay between the germline ends. CDR1 is SGHTA, CDR2 FQGNSA, per germline. The CDR3 nucleotides read TGTGCCAGCACCCCAGGGGGGGTAGCCTCCTACGAGCAGTACTTC. It is translated as CASTPGGVASYEQYF.

This chain joins TRBV9 and TRBJ2-7; D gene ambiguous. V lost 3 bases and J 1 base, leaving 5 bases between the germline ends. The germline V gene encodes CDR1 SGDLS and CDR2 YYNGEE. The CDR3 has 12 residues. CDR3 sequence: CASSDGSYEQYF. For the CDR3, the DNA is TGTGCCAGCAGCGACGGATCCTACGAGCAGTACTTC.

DNA for the CDR3: TGTGCCAGCAGCTCGGACAGGGATGTAGGAGAGACCCAGTACTTC. Its translation: CASSSDRDVGETQYF. The chain has TRBV11-2 and TRBJ2-5, with TRBD1 identical over 8 bases. Unmatched junction bases numbered 8, after V lost 4 bases and J lost 4 bases. The CDR3 consists of 15 residues. CDR1 and CDR2 (germline): SGHAT, FQNNGV.

V gene TRBV7-9 combines with J gene TRBJ2-3; the match to TRBD1 covers 7 bases. The CDR3 sequence is 14 residues long. Germline CDR1 and CDR2: SEHNR and FQNEAQ (reference sequence). Unmatched junction bases numbered 4, after V lost 3 bases and J lost 4 bases. The CDR3 is CASSLGQSPDTQYF. DNA for the CDR3: TGTGCCAGCAGCTTGGGACAGAGTCCAGATACGCAGTATTTT. Drawing the rest from reference TRBV7-9 and TRBJ2-3, the complete variable domain is DTGVSQNPRHKITKRGQNVTFRCDPISEHNRLYWYRQTLGQGPEFLTYFQNEAQLEKSRLLSDRFSAERPKGSFSTLEIQRTEQGDSAMYLCASSLGQSPDTQYFGPGTRLTVL.

V gene TRBV30 combines with J gene TRBJ2-5, with D unresolved. Between the trimmed V and J ends, which lost 0 bases and 4 bases, there was a span of 9 bases. This CDR3 has 13 residues. Germline CDR1 GTSNPN, CDR2 SVGIG (reference sequence). The CDR3 loop reads CAWSVHLRETQYF. DNA of the CDR3: TGTGCCTGGAGTGTACACCTTCGAGAGACCCAGTACTTC.

V and J are TRBV20-1 and TRBJ1-1, with D unclear. V lost 5 bases and J 3 bases, leaving 7 bases between the germline ends. The CDR3 is made up of 11 amino acids. CDR1 and CDR2 from the germline V gene are DFQATT and SNEGSKA (reference sequence). The CDR3 coding sequence is TGCAGTGCTCTTGACGACACTGAAGCTTTCTTT. Its protein product is CSALDDTEAFF.

This chain joins TRBV29-1 and TRBJ2-1; TRBD2 matches 12 bases. CDR1 is SQVTM and CDR2 is ANQGSEA in the germline V gene. There are 17 residues in the CDR3. Trimming removed 3 bases from V and 4 bases from J; junction bases left unmatched: 10. Written as DNA, the CDR3 is TGCAGCGTTGAGCTAGCGGGGGGGCCGTTTTTATACAATGAGCAGTTCTTC. Its translation: CSVELAGGPFLYNEQFF.

The chain employs TRBV7-9 and TRBJ2-2; D possibly corresponds to TRBD2 (5 bases). The V end was cut by 5 bases, the J end by 3 bases, with 13 bases between. The CDR3 spans 15 residues. Germline lookup yields CDR1 SEHNR and CDR2 FQNEAQ (reference sequence). The CDR3 is CASSPPGSDTGELFF. In nucleotides, the CDR3 is TGTGCCAGCAGCCCGCCGGGATCGGACACCGGGGAGCTGTTTTTT.

The CDR3 DNA is TGTGCCAGCAGCCAGAGGTACGAGCAGTACTTC. It yields the protein CASSQRYEQYF. V usage is TRBV7-9 and J usage is TRBJ2-7; the D is unclear. The CDR3 has 11 amino acids. Germline V gene sequence: CDR1 SEHNR, CDR2 FQNEAQ (reference sequence). V lost 5 bases, J lost 4 bases, and 6 bases lay in between.

The chain is built from TRBV25-1 and TRBJ2-7, with a weak D call TRBD2 (5 bases). The CDR3 contains 13 residues. CDR1 MGHDK and CDR2 SYGVNS come from the germline V gene. V was cut by 6 bases and J by 3 bases, with 12 bases left in between. The CDR3 here is CASSRGPRYEQYF. The CDR3 bases are TGTGCCAGCAGCAGAGGGCCCCGCTACGAGCAGTACTTC.

The V gene is TRBV14, the J gene TRBJ2-2; tentatively, D is TRBD1 (6 bases). Germline V lookup: CDR1 SGHDN, CDR2 FVKESK. The ends were cut back, 1 base at V and 5 bases at J, with 8 bases in the middle. The CDR3 consists of 14 residues. CDR3 region: CASSQVGTTGELFF. The CDR3 DNA sequence: TGTGCCAGCAGCCAAGTCGGGACAACCGGGGAGCTGTTTTTT. Filled out from reference TRBV14 and TRBJ2-2, the complete variable domain reads EAGVTQFPSHSVIEKGQTVTLRCDPISGHDNLYWYRRVMGKEIKFLLHFVKESKQDESGMPNNRFLAERTGGTYSTLKVQPAELEDSGVYFCASSQVGTTGELFFGEGSRLTVL.

The rearrangement links TRBV19 to TRBJ2-5; D perhaps matches TRBD1 (6 bases). The V end lost 3 bases, the J end lost 5 bases, and 10 bases lay between the germline ends. The V gene's germline CDR1 is LNHDA and CDR2 SQIVND (reference sequence). The CDR3 loop spans 13 amino acids. In DNA, the CDR3 is TGTGCCAGTAGTATCCAAGGGGGTGAGACCCAGTACTTC. This gives the protein CASSIQGGETQYF.

The chain recombines TRBV19 with TRBJ1-3; 7 positions agree with TRBD1. Germline CDR1 is LNHDA and CDR2 is SQIVND (reference sequence). The CDR3 extends over 14 amino acids. The V gene end was trimmed by 8 bases and the J gene end by 0 bases; junction bases not matched to a gene: 4. CDR3 in amino acids: CASRQGLSGNTIYF. The CDR3, as DNA: TGTGCCAGTCGACAGGGCCTCTCTGGAAACACCATATATTTT.

The chain recombines TRBV9 with TRBJ2-5; D is ambiguous. Germline V gene sequence: CDR1 SGDLS, CDR2 YYNGEE. The CDR3 runs to 13 residues. Trimming removed 0 bases from V and 5 bases from J, with 8 bases in between. CDR3 in DNA: TGTGCCAGCAGCGTAGCCCCCTGGGAGACCCAGTACTTC. Protein sequence: CASSVAPWETQYF.

Concerning this clone itself: Additional DNA sequences in this sample encode the identical CDR3. This chain links TRBV7-3 with TRBJ1-1; D remains ambiguous. CDR1 and CDR2 (germline): SGHTA, FQGTGA. V shed 1 base and J shed 3 bases, with 6 bases lying between them. The CDR3 is 13 residues long. Here the CDR3 DNA reads TGTGCCAGCAGCTTAAACCGGGACACTGAAGCTTTCTTT. Its protein product is CASSLNRDTEAFF. Filled out from reference TRBV7-3 and TRBJ1-1, the complete variable domain reads GAGVSQTPSNKVTEKGKYVELRCDPISGHTALYWYRQSLGQGPEFLIYFQGTGAADDSGLPNDRFFAVRPEGSVSTLKIQRTERGDSAVYLCASSLNRDTEAFFGQGTRLTVV.

The V call is TRBV9, the J call TRBJ2-5; the D gene is possibly TRBD1 (5 bases). Germline V lookup: CDR1 SGDLS, CDR2 YYNGEE. The CDR3 runs to 15 residues. Trimming pared 0 bases from V and 4 bases from J, leaving 13 bases between. This chain's CDR3 is CASSVDDRRAETQYF. DNA for the CDR3: TGTGCCAGCAGCGTAGACGACAGAAGGGCAGAGACCCAGTACTTC.